The next 29 T cell receptor beta chains were all read from a single sample in a study of response to subunit inactivated influenza vaccine. MiXCR, applied by TCRdb to the RT-PCR reads, yields one record per CDR3 protein. This sample has over 800,000 distinct CDR3 sequences, with approximately 21% found just once. The sample in question was PBMCs from blood, obtained about 5 days after vaccination. All receptors come from a man in his fifties who received an inactivated influenza vaccine.

The chain recombines TRBV3-1 with TRBJ2-3; D remains ambiguous. The CDR3 has 13 residues. Per germline, CDR1 LGHDT and CDR2 YNNKEL (reference sequence). Trimming shortened V by 4 bases and J by 10 bases, and 15 bases separated the two germline ends. This chain's CDR3 is CASSPPGRSAQYF. The CDR3 DNA follows: TGTGCCAGCAGCCCACCGGGTAGGTCGGCGCAGTATTTT.

This clonotype was seen more than once but under ten times. The chain has TRBV7-3 and TRBJ2-1; possibly TRBD1 for D (6 bases). Germline-derived CDR1 and CDR2 are SGHTA and FQGTGA. V was clipped by 5 bases and J by 3 bases, with 17 bases between them. The CDR3 has 16 amino acids. CDR3 loop: CASSPTGLKDYNEQFF. The CDR3, as DNA: TGTGCCAGCAGCCCGACAGGCCTCAAGGACTACAATGAGCAGTTCTTC.

The chain has TRBV5-1 and TRBJ2-3; no clear D gene. V was cut by 3 bases and J by 7 bases, with 12 bases left in between. The CDR3 covers 13 residues. Germline V gene data show CDR1 as SGHRS and CDR2 as YFSETQ. CDR3 sequence reads: CASSSNDGNTQYF. DNA for the CDR3: TGCGCCAGCAGCTCAAATGACGGAAATACGCAGTATTTT.

This clonotype has only a few counts. The chain joins TRBV29-1 to TRBJ2-3; 11 bases agree with TRBD2. Germline trimming cut 5 bases from V and 6 bases from J; bases unmatched to any gene: 7. The CDR3 contains 14 residues. Germline lookup yields CDR1 SQVTM and CDR2 ANQGSEA. The CDR3 sequence is CSVLHSGRADTQYF. The CDR3 bases are TGCAGCGTTCTCCATAGCGGGAGGGCCGATACGCAGTATTTT.

The chain combines TRBV20-1 with TRBJ2-2; possible D gene TRBD2, 7 bases. The CDR3 consists of 16 residues. V lost 0 bases, J lost 6 bases, and 17 bases lay in between. CDR1 is DFQATT, CDR2 SNEGSKA, per germline (reference sequence). The DNA for the CDR3 is TGCAGTGCTAGAGATTTGGCGGGGGCCGGGTCCGGGGAGCTGTTTTTT. Translation gives CSARDLAGAGSGELFF.

There are a few counts of this clonotype. The J gene is TRBJ1-2, the V gene TRBV7-2; the D gene is possibly TRBD1 (6 bases). Trimming stripped 0 bases from V and 7 bases from J, with 24 bases between. Germline-derived CDR1 and CDR2 are SGHTA and FQGNSA. The CDR3 length is 18 residues. The chain's CDR3 is CASSLASGRGAPLGGYTF. CDR3 bases: TGTGCCAGCAGCTTAGCGTCGGGCAGGGGCGCCCCACTGGGTGGCTACACCTTC.

This clonotype was picked up many times. The V gene is TRBV7-8, the J gene TRBJ2-1; the match to TRBD2 covers 14 bases. The V gene's germline CDR1 is SGHVS and CDR2 FQNEAQ. J gave up 8 bases and V 5 bases, and 8 bases lay outside the gene matches. The CDR3 runs to 16 residues. The CDR3 DNA follows: TGTGCCAGCAGCAAGGGACTAGCGGGAGTAGGAGATGAGCAGTTCTTC. Translation: CASSKGLAGVGDEQFF.

As concerns this clonotype: One end of the junction fails to match germline, which may point to a read error. J is TRBJ2-5 and V is TRBV5-1, with 10 bases identical to TRBD1. Germline V gene data show CDR1 as SGHRS and CDR2 as YFSETQ. The CDR3 totals 15 residues. The CDR3: CASRLDRGGQETQYF. CDR3 DNA: TGCGCCAGCAGATTGGACAGGGGGGGGCAAGAGACCCAGTACTTC.

This chain links TRBV7-6 with TRBJ2-1; 8 nucleotides agree with TRBD2. This CDR3 has 18 residues. Germline V gene lookup returns CDR1 SGHVS and CDR2 FNYEAQ. With 4 bases clipped from V and 7 bases from J, the junction kept 18 bases outside the gene matches. The DNA for the CDR3 is TGTGCCAGCAGCTCTTTAGTCAGCGGGAGAGGGGGGGAGAATGAGCAGTTCTTC. Translating gives CASSSLVSGRGGENEQFF.

The V gene is TRBV2, the J gene TRBJ2-1; TRBD2 aligns across 8 bases. With V trimmed by 7 bases and J by 6 bases, 8 bases remained unmatched. The CDR3 totals 14 residues. In germline, CDR1 is SNHLY, CDR2 FYNNEI. CDR3 loop: CASNVAGSGNEQFF. For the CDR3, the DNA is TGTGCCAGCAATGTAGCGGGATCGGGCAATGAGCAGTTCTTC.

There are a few counts of this clonotype. The CDR3 protein is CASSLYLPSAGETQYF. The CDR3 DNA reads as TGTGCCAGCAGTTTATATCTGCCCTCGGCCGGGGAGACCCAGTACTTC. The chain uses TRBV12-3 or TRBV12-4 and TRBJ2-5; unclear D gene. The CDR3 is 16 amino acids. V was pared by 2 bases and J by 5 bases, with 18 bases between.

The rearrangement links TRBV5-1 to TRBJ2-7, with 9 bases aligning to TRBD1. Germline loops: CDR1 SGHRS, CDR2 YFSETQ. The CDR3 loop spans 16 amino acids. J gave up 7 bases and V 0 bases, and 11 bases lay outside the gene matches. This CDR3 reads CASSLALGTGLGEQYF. As DNA, the CDR3 is TGCGCCAGCAGCTTGGCCTTGGGGACAGGGCTTGGGGAGCAGTACTTC.

This clonotype appeared a few times. V is TRBV15 and J is TRBJ2-3; 8 bases are a match to TRBD2. V dropped 3 bases and J dropped 1; count of bases not matched to a gene: 3. Germline CDR1 and CDR2: LNHNV and YYDKDF (reference sequence). There are 15 residues in the CDR3. Here the CDR3 reads CATSSGRGGTDTQYF. In DNA, the CDR3 is TGTGCCACCAGCAGCGGGAGGGGGGGCACAGATACGCAGTATTTT. Complete variable domain (other parts from reference TRBV15 and TRBJ2-3): DAMVIQNPRYQVTQFGKPVTLSCSQTLNHNVMYWYQQKSSQAPKLLFHYYDKDFNNEADTPDNFQSRRPNTSFCFLDIRSPGLGDTAMYLCATSSGRGGTDTQYFGPGTRLTVL.

This clonotype was counted between two and nine times. The CDR3 sequence: CASSATSSTDTQYF. The CDR3 coding sequence is TGCGCCAGCAGCGCGACTTCTAGCACAGATACGCAGTATTTT. The chain carries TRBV5-1 and TRBJ2-3; D ambiguous. V was clipped by 4 bases and J by 0 bases, with 9 bases between them. This CDR3 comprises 14 residues. Germline CDR1 and CDR2: SGHRS and YFSETQ.

The chain combines TRBV11-1 with TRBJ2-2, with 7 positions matching TRBD1. Germline-derived CDR1 and CDR2 are SGHAT and FQDESV (reference sequence). The CDR3 loop spans 13 amino acids. Unmatched junction bases numbered 4, after V lost 4 bases and J lost 8 bases. The CDR3 DNA follows: TGTGCCAGCAGCTCGACAGGGCTAGGGGAGCTGTTTTTT. Its translation is CASSSTGLGELFF.

The chain employs TRBV5-5 and TRBJ1-2, with a weak D call TRBD1 (5 bases). This CDR3 region has 14 residues. V lost 4 bases to trimming and J lost 7 bases, with 17 bases between them. Germline values: CDR1 SGHKS, CDR2 YYEKEE (reference sequence). The CDR3 coding sequence is TGTGCCAGCAGCCCGGTGGGGACTGGGTTTGGCTACACCTTC. Protein product: CASSPVGTGFGYTF.

The chain is built from TRBV30 and TRBJ2-3; TRBD2 aligns across 9 bases. The V segment lost 2 bases and the J segment 1 base; nucleotides outside the gene matches: 4. The CDR3 consists of 15 residues. From germline, CDR1 is GTSNPN and CDR2 SVGIG (reference sequence). In DNA form, the CDR3 reads TGTGCCTGGAGTAGGCTAGCGGGGCGCACAGATACGCAGTATTTT. Translating gives CAWSRLAGRTDTQYF.

The chain has TRBV10-3 and TRBJ1-2, with TRBD1 identical over 7 bases. With V trimmed by 6 bases and J by 4 bases, 8 bases remained unmatched. Germline CDR1 ENHRY, CDR2 SYGVKD. The CDR3 length is 14 residues. This chain's CDR3 is CAIRSGTETYGYTF. The CDR3 coding sequence is TGTGCCATCAGGTCCGGGACAGAGACCTATGGCTACACCTTC.

This clonotype was recorded a few times. The rearrangement uses TRBV10-3 and TRBJ2-1, with TRBD2 matching over 10 bases. The CDR3 is 18 amino acids. Per germline, CDR1 ENHRY and CDR2 SYGVKD. Trimming cost V 3 bases and J 1 base; bases outside gene matches: 9. CDR3 nucleotide sequence: TGTGCCATCAGTGAACTAGGAGCGGGGGGGCTTTCCTACAATGAGCAGTTCTTC. Amino acid sequence: CAISELGAGGLSYNEQFF.

Comments on this clonotype: Possible read error: a much larger clone is one base away. The genes are TRBV27 and TRBJ2-1; 9 nucleotides align to TRBD1. V was pared by 5 bases and J by 3 bases, with 11 bases of the junction left unmatched. Germline values: CDR1 MNHEY, CDR2 SMNVEV (reference sequence). This CDR3 spans 17 amino acids. The CDR3 DNA follows: TGTGCCAGCAGTCCCCCAGCCGGGACAGGGATCTACAATGAGCAGTTCTTC. Translated: CASSPPAGTGIYNEQFF.

At least ten counts were recorded for this clonotype. This chain links TRBV12-3 or TRBV12-4 with TRBJ2-1; 10 bases fit TRBD2. The CDR3 contains 15 residues. Unmatched junction bases numbered 6, after V lost 6 bases and J lost 4 bases. The CDR3 loop reads CASRRSSGRYNEQFF. In DNA, the CDR3 is TGTGCCAGCAGGAGATCTAGCGGGAGATACAATGAGCAGTTCTTC.

At least ten counts were recorded for this clonotype. The chain joins TRBV4-3 to TRBJ2-7, with TRBD2 matching over 9 bases. V trimming: 1 base; J trimming: 2 bases; junction bases outside the gene matches: 3. This CDR3 spans 15 amino acids. Germline V CDR1 and CDR2: LGHNA, YSLEER. The CDR3 loop reads CASSQGGGRAYEQYF. The CDR3 DNA sequence: TGCGCCAGCAGCCAAGGGGGCGGGAGGGCCTACGAGCAGTACTTC.

The chain has TRBV7-2 and TRBJ1-5, with D possibly matching TRBD1 (6 bases). CDR1 and CDR2 (germline): SGHTA, FQGNSA. This CDR3 has 14 amino acids. The V and J ends lost 1 base and 6 bases respectively, with 10 bases between them. The CDR3 DNA sequence: TGTGCCAGCAGCTTAGGGCAGGGGACTCAGCCCCAGCATTTT. Translated, it gives CASSLGQGTQPQHF.

This clonotype was counted between two and nine times. CDR3 nucleotides: TGTGCCAGCAGCTATTTCCCGGGACGGTCTTCCTACGAGCAGTACTTC. Protein sequence: CASSYFPGRSSYEQYF. V gene TRBV7-8 combines with J gene TRBJ2-7; either TRBD1 or TRBD2 may supply D (5 bases each). The germline CDR1 and CDR2 sequences are SGHVS and FQNEAQ. This CDR3 has 16 amino acids. V was shortened by 4 bases and J by 1 base, with 17 bases between the two germline ends. The variable domain in full, completed from reference TRBV7-8 and TRBJ2-7, reads GAGVSQSPRYKVAKRGQDVALRCDPISGHVSLFWYQQALGQGPEFLTYFQNEAQLDKSGLPSDRFFAERPEGSVSTLKIQRTQQEDSAVYLCASSYFPGRSSYEQYFGPGTRLTVT.

This clonotype was counted a few times. The rearrangement joins TRBV27 to TRBJ2-1, with TRBD1 as a possible D gene (6 bases). Trimming took 6 bases from V and 2 from J, leaving 8 bases between them. This CDR3 region has 13 residues. CDR1 and CDR2 (germline): MNHEY, SMNVEV (reference sequence). CDR3 DNA: TGTGCCAGCAGAGGGGGTGCCTACAATGAGCAGTTCTTC. Amino acid sequence: CASRGGAYNEQFF.

This clonotype was recorded a few times. Here the CDR3 reads CSFVQGAYGYTF. The DNA of the CDR3 is TGCAGCTTTGTCCAGGGCGCCTATGGCTACACCTTC. This chain joins TRBV20-1 and TRBJ1-2; a possible D gene is TRBD1 (5 bases). There are 12 residues in the CDR3. Germline V gives CDR1 DFQATT, CDR2 SNEGSKA (reference sequence).

The rearrangement links TRBV10-2 to TRBJ2-1; perhaps TRBD2 as D (6 bases). The CDR3 is made up of 10 amino acids. V dropped 4 bases and J dropped 12 bases, with 7 bases sitting between them. Germline values: CDR1 WSHSY, CDR2 SAAADI. The DNA for the CDR3 is TGCGCCAGCAGTGGAGCGGGGCAGTTCTTC. Translation: CASSGAGQFF.

The gene calls are TRBV5-5 and TRBJ2-3; TRBD1 matches 8 bases. J gave up 4 bases and V 4 bases, and 5 bases lay outside the gene matches. Germline V gene data show CDR1 as SGHKS and CDR2 as YYEKEE (reference sequence). The CDR3 covers 14 residues. The CDR3 loop is CASSRTGTPDTQYF. DNA of the CDR3: TGTGCCAGCAGCAGGACAGGGACCCCAGATACGCAGTATTTT.

This clonotype came up a few times. This chain links TRBV4-3 with TRBJ2-1; 10 bases agree with TRBD2. After removal of 4 bases from V and 6 bases from J, the junction contained 12 bases not matched to a gene. The CDR3 has 17 residues. CDR1 is LGHNA, CDR2 YSLEER, per germline. CDR3 in DNA: TGCGCCAGCAGCCCCGAGCTACTAGCGGGAATTTTCAATGAGCAGTTCTTC. Its translation: CASSPELLAGIFNEQFF.